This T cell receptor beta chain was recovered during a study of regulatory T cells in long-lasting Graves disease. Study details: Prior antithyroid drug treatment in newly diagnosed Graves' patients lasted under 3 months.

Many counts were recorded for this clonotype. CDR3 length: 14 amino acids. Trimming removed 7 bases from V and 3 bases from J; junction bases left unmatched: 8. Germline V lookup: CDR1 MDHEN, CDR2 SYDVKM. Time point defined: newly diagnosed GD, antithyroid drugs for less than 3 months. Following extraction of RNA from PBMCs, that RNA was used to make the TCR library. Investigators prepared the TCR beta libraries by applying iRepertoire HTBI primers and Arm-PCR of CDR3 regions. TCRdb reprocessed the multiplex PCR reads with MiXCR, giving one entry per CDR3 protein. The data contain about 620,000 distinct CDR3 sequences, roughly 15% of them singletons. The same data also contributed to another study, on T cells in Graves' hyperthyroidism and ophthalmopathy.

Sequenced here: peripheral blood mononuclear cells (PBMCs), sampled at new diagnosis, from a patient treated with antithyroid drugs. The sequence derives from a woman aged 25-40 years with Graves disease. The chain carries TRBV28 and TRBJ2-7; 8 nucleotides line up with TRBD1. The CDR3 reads CASIRTGFSYEQYF. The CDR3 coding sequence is TGTGCCAGCATTCGGACAGGGTTTAGCTACGAGCAGTACTTC.